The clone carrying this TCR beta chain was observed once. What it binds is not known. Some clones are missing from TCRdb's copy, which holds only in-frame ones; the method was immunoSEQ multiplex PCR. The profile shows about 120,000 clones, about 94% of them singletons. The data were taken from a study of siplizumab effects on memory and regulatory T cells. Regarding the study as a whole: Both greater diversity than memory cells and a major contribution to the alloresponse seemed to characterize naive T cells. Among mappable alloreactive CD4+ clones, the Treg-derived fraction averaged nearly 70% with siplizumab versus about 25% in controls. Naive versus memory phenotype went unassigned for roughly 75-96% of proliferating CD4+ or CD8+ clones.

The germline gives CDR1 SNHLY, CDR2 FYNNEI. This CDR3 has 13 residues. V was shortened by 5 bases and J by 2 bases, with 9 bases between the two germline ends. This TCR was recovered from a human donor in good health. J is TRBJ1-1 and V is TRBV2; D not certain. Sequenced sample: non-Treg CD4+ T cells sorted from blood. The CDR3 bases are TGTGCCAGCAGTCCCGGGCCAAACACTGAAGCTTTCTTT. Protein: CASSPGPNTEAFF.